The source of this T cell receptor (beta chain) is a study of blood T cell repertoires in COVID-19. In the source study's methods: The assay estimated nucleated cells by amplifying reference gene primers. TCRdb's table, derived via immunoSEQ multiplex PCR, lists solely in-frame clones and lacks some. V and J calls plus clone size are reproduced from that table; the DNA served to infer D and trimming. Among about 200,000 clones listed, around 90% were seen once. The germline V and J ends were trimmed by 0 bases and 6 bases, with 12 bases remaining between them. Looked up from germline, CDR1 is SGHTA and CDR2 is FQGNSA. The CDR3 runs 15 residues. The study assigned cohorts using participant-reported clinical history.

Sequencing input: PBMCs or T cells enriched from blood (not recorded which). The sequence came from a woman under 30 who had recovered from COVID-19. The gene calls are TRBV7-2 and TRBJ2-1; possibly TRBD2 for D (7 bases). DNA for the CDR3: TGTGCCAGCAGCTTAGCGGGGGGGCCCAGCAATGAGCAGTTCTTC. Translated, it gives CASSLAGGPSNEQFF.